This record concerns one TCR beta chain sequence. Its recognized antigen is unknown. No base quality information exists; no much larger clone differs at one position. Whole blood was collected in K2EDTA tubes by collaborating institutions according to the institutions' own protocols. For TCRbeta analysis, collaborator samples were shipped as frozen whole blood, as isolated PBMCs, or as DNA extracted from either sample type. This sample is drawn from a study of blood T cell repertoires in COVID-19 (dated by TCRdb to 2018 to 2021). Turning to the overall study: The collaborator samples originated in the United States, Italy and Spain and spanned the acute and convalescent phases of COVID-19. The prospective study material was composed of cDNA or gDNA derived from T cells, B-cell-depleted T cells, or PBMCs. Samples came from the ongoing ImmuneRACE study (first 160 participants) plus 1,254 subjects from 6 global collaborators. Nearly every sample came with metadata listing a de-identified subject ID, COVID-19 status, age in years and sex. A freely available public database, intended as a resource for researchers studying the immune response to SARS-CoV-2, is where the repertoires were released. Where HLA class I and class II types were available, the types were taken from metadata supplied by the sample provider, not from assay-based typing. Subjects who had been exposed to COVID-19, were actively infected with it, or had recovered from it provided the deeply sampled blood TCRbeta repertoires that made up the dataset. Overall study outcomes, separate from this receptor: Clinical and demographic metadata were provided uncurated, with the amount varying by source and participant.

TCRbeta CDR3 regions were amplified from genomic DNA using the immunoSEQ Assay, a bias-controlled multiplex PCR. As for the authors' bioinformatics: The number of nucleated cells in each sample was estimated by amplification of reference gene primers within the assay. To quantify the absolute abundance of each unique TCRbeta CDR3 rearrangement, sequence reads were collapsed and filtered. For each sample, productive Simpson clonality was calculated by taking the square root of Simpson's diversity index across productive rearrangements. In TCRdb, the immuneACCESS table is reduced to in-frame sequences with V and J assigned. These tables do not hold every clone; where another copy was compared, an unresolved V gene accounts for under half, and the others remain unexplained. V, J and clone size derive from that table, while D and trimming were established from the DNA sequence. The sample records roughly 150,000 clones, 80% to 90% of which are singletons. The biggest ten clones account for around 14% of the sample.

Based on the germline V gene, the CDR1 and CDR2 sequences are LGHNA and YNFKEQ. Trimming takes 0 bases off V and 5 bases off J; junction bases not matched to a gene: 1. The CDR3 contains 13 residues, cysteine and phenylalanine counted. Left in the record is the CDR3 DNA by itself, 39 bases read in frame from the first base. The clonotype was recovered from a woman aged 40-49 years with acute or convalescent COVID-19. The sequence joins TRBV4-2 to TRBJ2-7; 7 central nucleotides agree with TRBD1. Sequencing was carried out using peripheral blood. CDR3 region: CASSQEGQHEQYF. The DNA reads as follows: TGTGCCAGCAGCCAAGAGGGACAGCACGAGCAGTACTTC.